This note documents a single T cell receptor (beta chain) sequence. MiXCR, applied by TCRdb to the RT-PCR reads, yields one record per CDR3 protein. Of hundreds of thousands of distinct CDR3 sequences in the sample, 12% to 15% were seen once. Germline CDR1 is KGHSH and CDR2 is LQKENI. CDR3 size: 13 residues. Trimming removed 3 bases from V and 4 bases from J, with 6 bases in between. The source is a female donor in good health, serving as a healthy control. The J gene is TRBJ1-4, the V gene TRBV18; D unresolved. Sample: memory CD4+ T cells from blood. The CDR3 is CASSPRSNEKLFF. The DNA for the CDR3 is TGTGCCAGCTCACCTCGGAGTAATGAAAAACTGTTTTTT.